This T cell receptor (beta chain) was observed in a study of CD8+ T cells in alopecia areata. For the study at large: Oral tofacitinib (5 to 10 mg twice daily) was administered to treated patients.

Findings and caveats of the study: It was lesional scalp, especially alopecia totalis/universalis, that showed higher clonality than normal scalp.

Concerning this clone itself: As yet, its antigen is unknown.

CDR3 length: 15 amino acids. V dropped 6 bases and J dropped 2; count of bases not matched to a gene: 5. CDR1 SNHLY and CDR2 FYNNEI come from the germline V gene. Extracted RNA was reverse transcribed, and the resulting cDNA served as sequencing template. The repertoire was sequenced with immunoSEQ multiplex PCR; TCRdb's copy has only in-frame clones and lacks some. The repertoire holds about 150,000 clones, more than 75% seen once, with about 16% in the top ten. The sample here was CD8+ T cells sorted from blood, taken at week 0. The rearrangement joins TRBV2 to TRBJ1-5, with 9 bases aligning to TRBD1. The clonotype was recovered from a human donor with alopecia areata. The CDR3 region has the DNA TGTGCCAGCAGGGATACAGGGGGCGGCAATCAGCCCCAGCATTTT. Encoded protein: CASRDTGGGNQPQHF.